What follows are 3 T cell receptor beta chains derived from one specimen sequenced in a study of beta chain features in type 1 diabetes. Expressed TCRB transcripts were sequenced, since all the RNA that had been isolated was reverse transcribed. Only in-frame clones appear in the TCRdb table, and some are missing; sequencing was by immunoSEQ multiplex PCR. The sample holds 900,000 or so clones, about a sixth seen once. The specimen was naive CD4+ T cells from blood. The receptors derive from a young woman in good health.

This clone was detected once. The chain carries TRBV2 and TRBJ2-3, with D perhaps TRBD1 (5 bases). Trimming shortened V by 2 bases and J by 4 bases, and 13 bases separated the two germline ends. The germline CDR1 and CDR2 sequences are SNHLY and FYNNEI. This CDR3 spans 15 amino acids. DNA for the CDR3: TGTGCCAGCAGTGAATCTACAGGTCGGGCAGATACGCAGTATTTT. It codes for CASSESTGRADTQYF.

This sequence joins TRBV6-1 and TRBJ1-5, with 7 positions matching TRBD1. This CDR3 has 12 amino acids. V dropped 6 bases and J dropped 4; count of bases not matched to a gene: 0. Germline loops: CDR1 MNHNS, CDR2 SASEGT. CDR3 sequence reads: CASRGQNQPQHF. The CDR3 DNA reads TGTGCCAGCAGGGGACAGAATCAGCCCCAGCATTTT.

The genes are TRBV9 and TRBJ2-2, with D tentatively TRBD1 (6 bases). V dropped 4 bases and J dropped 3 bases, with 13 bases sitting between them. The CDR3 length is 15 residues. Germline CDR1 is SGDLS and CDR2 is YYNGEE. The CDR3 DNA reads as TGTGCCAGCAGCCCGACGACAGGTTACACCGGGGAGCTGTTTTTT. Residues: CASSPTTGYTGELFF.